The clone carrying this TCR beta chain was seen a handful of times. Its target is unknown. Germline V gene data show CDR1 as DFQATT and CDR2 as SNEGSKA (reference sequence). CDR3 length: 14 residues. V was pared by 6 bases and J by 0 bases, with 13 bases between. This entry belongs to a study of identical twins. cDNA molecules carried unique molecular identifiers, and template switching added a universal primer site. MiXCR, run by TCRdb on the 5' RACE reads, gives a single entry per CDR3 protein. The sample consists of some 790,000 distinct CDR3 sequences, 18% of them appearing once. The study's findings and limits: Where beta out-of-frame sequences were concerned, excess twin sharing was weaker.

This sample also belongs to another study, concerning T cells expressing NK-cell markers. As that report states: NKG2C+ dominant clonotype frequencies in a handful of donors were roughly 1.0-7.5% of CD8+ T cells.

The chain joins TRBV20-1 to TRBJ2-3; tentative D call: TRBD2 (6 bases). The TCR comes from a woman younger than 30 in good health. Sequencing was done on a sample of PBMCs. The CDR3 reads CSAKKAGSTDTQYF. The CDR3 nucleotides are TGCAGTGCCAAAAAGGCGGGGAGCACAGATACGCAGTATTTT.